This T cell receptor beta chain was identified during a study of T cells after posttransplantation cyclophosphamide. About this clone itself: Its antigen remains unknown.

Study outcomes and limitations: TRB clonality was highly associated with recipient CMV seropositivity and reactivation.

This CDR3 has 13 amino acids. CDR1 is LNHDA, CDR2 SQIVND, per germline (reference sequence). The V end was cut by 4 bases, the J end by 1 base, with 7 bases between. Method: immunoSEQ multiplex PCR; TCRdb's copy keeps in-frame clones and lacks some. The data contain about 46,000 clones, roughly 92% of them singletons. The V gene is TRBV19, the J gene TRBJ1-1; tentative D call: TRBD1 (5 bases). The receptor comes from a woman aged 50 to 65 in good health and a related stem cell transplant donor. Material for sequencing was PBMCs. Written as DNA, the CDR3 is TGTGCCAGTAGTACCGGACAGAACACTGAAGCTTTCTTT. Translation gives CASSTGQNTEAFF.